The next 28 T cell receptor beta chains were all read from a single sample in a study of read filtering for tumor transcriptome and immune sequencing. From roughly 0.4 ug of RNA, a library with molecular barcoded alpha/delta and beta/gamma adaptors was made. TCRdb re-called the reads with MiXCR, one entry per CDR3 protein. The data hold about 130,000 distinct CDR3 sequences, with 13% observed a single time. The sample comprised a population of CD138-negative cells sorted from bone marrow. The receptors originated from a donor at least 40 years old with multiple myeloma.

Many counts were recorded for this clonotype. The gene calls are TRBV7-8 and TRBJ1-1; possible D gene TRBD1, 5 bases. The germline V and J ends were trimmed by 3 bases and 3 bases, with 14 bases remaining between them. The CDR3 loop spans 15 amino acids. Germline lookup yields CDR1 SGHVS and CDR2 FQNEAQ. The CDR3, as DNA: TGTGCCAGCAGCTTCGGGGGGAGCCGGGACACTGAAGCTTTCTTT. This sequence encodes CASSFGGSRDTEAFF.

This clonotype came up many times. The CDR3, as DNA: TGTGCCAGCAGCGAGGGACAGGGGTTTGGCTACACCTTC. As protein: CASSEGQGFGYTF. The chain is built from TRBV28 and TRBJ1-2; 10 nucleotides agree with TRBD1. The CDR3 sequence is 13 residues long. The V gene end was trimmed by 6 bases and the J gene end by 7 bases; junction bases not matched to a gene: 5. The V gene's germline CDR1 is MDHEN and CDR2 SYDVKM.

This clonotype turned up a few times. V and J are TRBV11-2 and TRBJ1-2; 7 bases fit TRBD1. The CDR3 sequence is 15 residues long. Germline CDR1 and CDR2: SGHAT and FQNNGV. The V and J ends lost 6 bases and 4 bases, in that order; junction bases with no gene match: 11. DNA of the CDR3: TGTGCCAGCAGATCTACAGGGGTGCTTACCTATGGCTACACCTTC. This codes for CASRSTGVLTYGYTF. The complete variable domain, with remaining parts taken from reference TRBV11-2 and TRBJ1-2, reads EAGVAQSPRYKIIEKRQSVAFWCNPISGHATLYWYQQILGQGPKLLIQFQNNGVVDDSQLPKDRFSAERLKGVDSTLKIQPAKLEDSAVYLCASRSTGVLTYGYTFGSGTRLTVV.

This clonotype was seen ten or more times. The chain links TRBV15 to TRBJ2-1; no clear D gene. Germline V gene sequence: CDR1 LNHNV, CDR2 YYDKDF (reference sequence). The CDR3 runs to 17 residues. With 1 base removed from V and 9 bases from J, the gap between germline ends came to 22 bases. CDR3 amino acids: CATSRVIGTTGSLEQFF. The CDR3 DNA sequence: TGTGCCACCAGCAGAGTAATAGGCACTACCGGCAGCCTTGAGCAGTTCTTC.

This clonotype has just a few counts. The V gene is TRBV20-1, the J gene TRBJ1-1; 7 bases agree with TRBD1. The CDR3 spans 14 residues. Trimming at V came to 2 bases and at J to 6 bases, leaving 9 bases not matched to a gene. The germline V gene has CDR1 DFQATT and CDR2 SNEGSKA (reference sequence). The CDR3 bases are TGCAGTGCTAGAACGACAGGGCTAGAGCCTGAAGCTTTCTTT. Amino acid sequence: CSARTTGLEPEAFF.

The CDR3, as DNA: TGCAGCACCGGGAGGGGTCCGAGAGAGACCCAGTACTTC. Translation gives CSTGRGPRETQYF. The chain is built from TRBV29-1 and TRBJ2-5; 8 nucleotides match TRBD2. The ends lost 8 bases at V and 4 bases at J; junction bases unmatched: 9. Per the germline V gene, CDR1 is SQVTM and CDR2 is ANQGSEA. The CDR3 has 13 amino acids. Full variable domain (remainder filled in from reference TRBV29-1 and TRBJ2-5): SAVISQKPSRDICQRGTSLTIQCQVDSQVTMMFWYRQQPGQSLTLIATANQGSEATYESGFVIDKFPISRPNLTFSTLTVSNMSPEDSSIYLCSTGRGPRETQYFGPGTRLLVL.

This clonotype was counted at least ten times. The rearrangement links TRBV2 to TRBJ2-1; D is ambiguous. Trimming removed 2 bases from V and 6 bases from J, with 5 bases in between. The CDR3 extends over 12 amino acids. Germline V gives CDR1 SNHLY, CDR2 FYNNEI. Here the CDR3 DNA reads TGTGCCAGCAGTGAACGGGCCAATGAGCAGTTCTTC. Translating it yields CASSERANEQFF.

This clonotype was counted many times. This chain uses TRBV5-1 with TRBJ2-3, with D possibly TRBD2 on 6 matching bases. Trimming removed 4 bases from V and 3 bases from J, with 15 bases in between. Germline CDR1 reads SGHRS; CDR2 reads YFSETQ. This CDR3 has 15 amino acids. The CDR3, as DNA: TGCGCCAGCAGCCGATCTAGCGTTGGTACAGATACGCAGTATTTT. Protein sequence: CASSRSSVGTDTQYF.

This clonotype was seen a handful of times. Just one base apart from a much larger clone, this may be a read error. This chain connects TRBV29-1 to TRBJ2-2; possible D gene TRBD1, 7 bases. Germline CDR1 SQVTM, CDR2 ANQGSEA. The CDR3 consists of 15 residues. CDR3 nucleotides: TGCAGCGTTCGGGCAGGACAGGCGAACACCGGGGGGCTGTTTTTT. Translated, it gives CSVRAGQANTGGLFF.

The table lists this clonotype with many counts. The chain uses TRBV20-1 and TRBJ2-3; 8 bases are shared with TRBD1. The ends lost 0 bases at V and 4 bases at J; junction bases unmatched: 3. The CDR3 is 14 residues long. From germline, CDR1 is DFQATT and CDR2 SNEGSKA (reference sequence). In nucleotides, the CDR3 is TGCAGTGCTAGAGATGCACAGGGGGCAGATACGCAGTATTTT. Protein sequence: CSARDAQGADTQYF.

The chain recombines TRBV20-1 with TRBJ1-5; a weak D match, TRBD1 (5 bases). V shed 5 bases and J shed 0 bases, with 14 bases lying between them. The CDR3 has 15 amino acids. The germline V gene encodes CDR1 DFQATT and CDR2 SNEGSKA (reference sequence). Here the CDR3 reads CSAGTTEYSNQPQHF. For the CDR3, the DNA is TGCAGTGCTGGAACGACAGAATATAGCAATCAGCCCCAGCATTTT.

This clonotype was seen many times. The V gene is TRBV29-1, the J gene TRBJ2-3; tentatively, D is TRBD1 or TRBD2 (5 bases each). The germline V gene has CDR1 SQVTM and CDR2 ANQGSEA. Trimming left V 5 bases short and J 2 bases short, with 11 bases between. The CDR3 is 13 amino acids. CDR3 loop: CSVPGPNTDTQYF. CDR3 in DNA: TGCAGCGTTCCGGGACCCAACACAGATACGCAGTATTTT.

This clonotype was counted ten times or more. The chain uses TRBV5-1 and TRBJ1-2, with 7 nucleotides matching TRBD1. The CDR3 loop spans 14 amino acids. The germline CDR1 and CDR2 sequences are SGHRS and YFSETQ. Germline trimming cut 4 bases from V and 8 bases from J; bases unmatched to any gene: 11. CDR3 nucleotides: TGCGCCAGCAGCCGCGGGACAGTCGGTGCCGGCTACACCTTC. Its protein is CASSRGTVGAGYTF.

This clonotype was seen a handful of times. A much larger clone lies one base from this, so it may be a read error. V usage is TRBV5-1 and J usage is TRBJ2-1; 9 bases are a match to TRBD1. The CDR3 loop spans 16 amino acids. Germline V lookup: CDR1 SGHRS, CDR2 YFSETQ. The CDR3 loop reads CASSRTTGGGYNKQFF. In DNA, the CDR3 is TGCGCCAGCAGTCGTACAACAGGGGGCGGATACAATAAGCAGTTCTTC. Supplemented by reference TRBV5-1 and TRBJ2-1, the full variable domain reads KAGVTQTPRYLIKTRGQQVTLSCSPISGHRSVSWYQQTPGQGLQFLFEYFSETQRNKGNFPGRFSGRQFSNSRSEMNVSTLELGDSALYLCASSRTTGGGYNKQFFGPGTRLTVL.

The table lists this clonotype with many counts. The chain joins TRBV19 to TRBJ2-5, with no clear D. The CDR3 spans 13 residues. CDR1 and CDR2 from the germline V gene are LNHDA and SQIVND (reference sequence). Trimming shortened V by 5 bases and J by 2 bases, and 9 bases separated the two germline ends. For the CDR3, the DNA is TGTGCCAGTAGTCGAACCTCTCAAGAGACCCAGTACTTC. This translates into CASSRTSQETQYF. Based on the CDR3 plus reference TRBV19 and TRBJ2-5, the full variable domain is DGGITQSPKYLFRKEGQNVTLSCEQNLNHDAMYWYRQDPGQGLRLIYYSQIVNDFQKGDIAEGYSVSREKKESFPLTVTSAQKNPTAFYLCASSRTSQETQYFGPGTRLLVL.

This clonotype occurred a few times. J is TRBJ1-5 and V is TRBV19, with 7 bases identical to TRBD1. Losses at the gene ends were 3 bases for V and 3 bases for J; bases not matched to a gene: 5. Per germline, CDR1 LNHDA and CDR2 SQIVND (reference sequence). The CDR3 has 15 residues. The DNA of the CDR3 is TGTGCCAGTAGTATTTTAGAGGGGGCCAATCAGCCCCAGCATTTT. Translated, it gives CASSILEGANQPQHF.

This clonotype was seen repeatedly, ten times or more. The chain uses TRBV6-2 or TRBV6-3 and TRBJ1-2; the D is unclear. CDR3 length equals 14 residues. V shed 2 bases and J shed 3 bases, with 10 bases lying between them. The germline gives CDR1 MNHEY, CDR2 SVGEGT. CDR3 protein: CASSYQEFDYGYTF. The CDR3 DNA is TGTGCCAGCAGTTACCAGGAGTTTGACTATGGCTACACCTTC.

This clonotype was recorded many times. The gene calls are TRBV6-2 or TRBV6-3 and TRBJ1-5; D is unclear. With 7 bases removed from V and 6 bases from J, the gap between germline ends came to 13 bases. Germline CDR1 is MNHEY and CDR2 is SVGEGT. This CDR3 is 13 amino acids long. The CDR3 loop reads CASTLQLTQPQHF. The CDR3 nucleotides read TGTGCCAGCACTCTACAGCTGACTCAGCCCCAGCATTTT.

This clonotype was seen a handful of times. Being one base from a much bigger clone, this may be a read error. The conserved final phenylalanine or tryptophan is absent from the CDR3, which likely points to a read error. The chain combines TRBV12-3 or TRBV12-4 with TRBJ1-5; no reliable D call. CDR3 length: 15 residues. The V gene lost 3 bases and the J gene lost 8 bases, with 17 bases spanning the gap. The CDR3 here is CASSFPPRGREPQHL. The CDR3 DNA sequence: TGTGCCAGCAGTTTTCCGCCTCGAGGAAGGGAGCCCCAGCATCTT.

In regard to this clonotype: With a much larger clone just one base away, this may be a read error. V and J are TRBV30 and TRBJ2-7, with 7 bases fitting TRBD2. J gave up 2 bases and V 6 bases, and 13 bases lay outside the gene matches. There are 15 residues in the CDR3. CDR1 is GTSNPN and CDR2 is SVGIG in the germline V gene (reference sequence). CDR3 sequence (DNA): TGTGCCTGCCGGGAGCCCAGCGGGAATCCCTACGAGCAGTACTTC. Its translation: CACREPSGNPYEQYF.

This clonotype was seen ten or more times. The J gene is TRBJ2-5, the V gene TRBV14; 7 bases are shared with TRBD2. From germline, CDR1 is SGHDN and CDR2 FVKESK. The CDR3 extends over 16 amino acids. V was clipped by 0 bases and J by 3 bases; unmatched bases: 7. The CDR3 is CASSQDFRRGKETQYF. CDR3 sequence (DNA): TGTGCCAGCAGCCAAGATTTCCGGCGGGGGAAAGAGACCCAGTACTTC.

This clonotype was observed many times. The V and J genes are TRBV7-7 and TRBJ2-4, with D possibly being TRBD1 (5 bases). The CDR3 loop spans 16 amino acids. Germline assignment: CDR1 SSHAT and CDR2 FNYEAQ (reference sequence). The CDR3 loop is CARRYDSYLAKNIQYF. The CDR3 nucleotides read TGTGCTCGAAGATATGACAGCTATCTAGCCAAAAACATTCAGTACTTC.

In this sample, this clonotype turned up many times. The CDR3 DNA reads TGTGCCAGCGCCCTGGGAAATGAGCAGTTCTTC. Encoded protein: CASALGNEQFF. The genes are TRBV7-2 and TRBJ2-1, with D uncertain. The V end was cut by 8 bases, the J end by 7 bases, with 9 bases between. Germline CDR1 reads SGHTA; CDR2 reads FQGNSA. This CDR3 has 11 residues.

This clonotype was observed at least ten times. V is TRBV6-1 and J is TRBJ2-2, with D uncertain. The CDR3 runs 14 residues. V dropped 4 bases and J dropped 3 bases, with 9 bases sitting between them. Per the germline V gene, CDR1 is MNHNS and CDR2 is SASEGT. In nucleotides, the CDR3 is TGTGCCAGCAGTGTGTTTTGGGACACCGGGGAGCTGTTTTTT. Protein sequence: CASSVFWDTGELFF.

This clonotype was counted many times. The rearrangement uses TRBV5-6 and TRBJ2-1; 7 bases match TRBD2. The germline V gene encodes CDR1 SGHDT and CDR2 YYEEEE. V lost 3 bases and J lost 3; bases outside the gene matches: 6. This CDR3 has 15 residues. In nucleotides, the CDR3 is TGTGCCAGCAGCTGGGGGGGAGACGACTACAATGAGCAGTTCTTC. Protein: CASSWGGDDYNEQFF.

This clonotype was seen at least ten times. The rearrangement links TRBV9 to TRBJ1-2; maybe TRBD1 (5 bases). The CDR3 contains 15 residues. V lost 3 bases, J lost 4 bases, and 16 bases lay in between. From germline, CDR1 is SGDLS and CDR2 YYNGEE. CDR3 DNA: TGTGCCAGCAGCGATCCATTTGATGGGGGCTATGGCTACACCTTC. Protein product: CASSDPFDGGYGYTF.

This clonotype was recorded many times. The V call is TRBV7-2, the J call TRBJ1-1; D ambiguous. The CDR3 length is 13 residues. Germline V gene sequence: CDR1 SGHTA, CDR2 FQGNSA. The V gene lost 5 bases and the J gene lost 11 bases, with 18 bases spanning the gap. CDR3 residues: CASSPLSPPGAFF. CDR3 coding DNA: TGTGCCAGCAGCCCCCTTTCTCCCCCCGGGGCTTTCTTT.

About this clonotype itself: A far larger clone is only one base removed, so a read error is likely. The chain carries TRBV3-1 and TRBJ1-1, with 7 bases that match TRBD1. The CDR3 has 17 residues. The germline V gene has CDR1 LGHDT and CDR2 YNNKEL (reference sequence). CDR3 amino acids: CASSQDRGGAGNSPHHF. The CDR3 DNA follows: TGTGCCAGCAGCCAAGATCGAGGGGGCGCCGGTAATTCACCCCACCACTTT.